A single count supports the clone carrying this TCR beta chain. Its antigen is not known. Previously, flow cytometry had revealed CD8+CD57+ cell expansion in the patients chosen for sequencing. In all patients, the disease was severe acquired aplastic anemia. Genomic DNA served as template for TCR beta VDJ and CDR3 profiling. TCRdb reprocessed the reads via MiXCR and lists one record per CDR3 protein. The data contain about 160,000 distinct CDR3 sequences, about 64% of them seen just once; the ten biggest clones take up around 45%. The sample belongs to a study of CD8+CD57+ T cells in acquired aplastic anemia. Regarding the study as a whole: Patients were compared with controls for CD8+ Simpson's diversity, and no significant difference emerged.

The sequencing input was sorted CD4+, CD8+, or CD8+CD57+ T cells (not recorded which) from PBMCs. This TCR was sampled from a human donor with aplastic anemia.

CDR3 region: CASSQGGTGGQETQYF. The CDR3 DNA sequence: TGTGCCAGCAGCCAAGGGGGGACAGGGGGACAAGAGACCCAGTACTTC. V is TRBV7-2 and J is TRBJ2-5; 11 nucleotides match TRBD1. Per the germline V gene, CDR1 is SGHTA and CDR2 is FQGNSA. This CDR3 is 16 amino acids long. V lost 5 bases, J lost 2 bases, and 7 bases stayed unmatched.